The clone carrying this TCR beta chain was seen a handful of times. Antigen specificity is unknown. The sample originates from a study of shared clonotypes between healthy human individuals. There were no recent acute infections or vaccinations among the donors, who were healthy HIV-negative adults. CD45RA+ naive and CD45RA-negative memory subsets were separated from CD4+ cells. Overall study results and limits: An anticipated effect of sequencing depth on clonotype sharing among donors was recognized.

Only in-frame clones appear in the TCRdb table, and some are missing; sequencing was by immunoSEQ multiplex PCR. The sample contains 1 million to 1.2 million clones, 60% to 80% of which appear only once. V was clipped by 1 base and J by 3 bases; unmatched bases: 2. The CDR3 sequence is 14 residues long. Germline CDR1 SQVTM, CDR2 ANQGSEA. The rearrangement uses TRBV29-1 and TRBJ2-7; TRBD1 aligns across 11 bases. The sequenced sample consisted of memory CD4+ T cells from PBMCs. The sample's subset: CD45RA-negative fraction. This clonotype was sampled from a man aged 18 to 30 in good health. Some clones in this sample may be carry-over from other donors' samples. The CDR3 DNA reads TGCAGCGTTGAAGGGGACAGGGGGATCTACGAGCAGTACTTC. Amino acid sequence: CSVEGDRGIYEQYF.